The 22 T cell receptor beta chains listed next were all sequenced from one sample in a study of T cell responses to AZD1222 COVID-19 vaccine. Some clones are missing from TCRdb's copy, which holds only in-frame ones; the method was immunoSEQ multiplex PCR. The sample records 150,000 to 160,000 clones, 90% being singletons. Material: peripheral blood, obtained on day 0 of AZD1222 vaccination. Receptor source: an adult in good health.

The genes are TRBV11-2 and TRBJ1-1, with D unresolved. The germline V and J ends were trimmed by 1 base and 10 bases, with 16 bases remaining between them. Germline V gene sequence: CDR1 SGHAT, CDR2 FQNNGV. The CDR3 is 14 residues long. CDR3 region: CASSLGLGLEGAFF. The DNA for the CDR3 is TGTGCCAGCAGCTTAGGCCTAGGGTTAGAGGGAGCTTTCTTT.

V and J are TRBV9 and TRBJ2-7, with D tentatively TRBD2 (6 bases). Trimming removed 4 bases at V and 3 bases at J, with 17 bases between. CDR3 length: 15 residues. Germline-derived CDR1 and CDR2 are SGDLS and YYNGEE. The CDR3, as DNA: TGTGCCAGCAGCCCTGGGGGGAGTAGTCTCTACGAGCAGTACTTC. It encodes CASSPGGSSLYEQYF.

The rearrangement joins TRBV7-2 to TRBJ2-7; TRBD2 aligns across 10 bases. The CDR3 runs 15 residues. The V segment lost 4 bases and the J segment 4 bases; nucleotides outside the gene matches: 7. Germline-derived CDR1 and CDR2 are SGHTA and FQGNSA. CDR3 in amino acids: CASSYRIAGGYEQYF. CDR3 nucleotide sequence: TGTGCCAGCAGCTACCGGATAGCGGGAGGATACGAGCAGTACTTC. The whole variable domain, filled in from reference TRBV7-2 and TRBJ2-7, reads GAGVSQSPSNKVTEKGKDVELRCDPISGHTALYWYRQSLGQGLEFLIYFQGNSAPDKSGLPSDRFSAERTGGSVSTLTIQRTQQEDSAVYLCASSYRIAGGYEQYFGPGTRLTVT.

This chain uses TRBV30 with TRBJ1-1; 8 bases match TRBD1. This CDR3 contains 13 residues. Germline loops: CDR1 GTSNPN, CDR2 SVGIG (reference sequence). V trimming: 4 bases; J trimming: 4 bases; junction bases outside the gene matches: 5. The CDR3 protein is CAWTGQGFTEAFF. The CDR3, as DNA: TGTGCCTGGACCGGACAGGGTTTCACTGAAGCTTTCTTT. Filled out from reference TRBV30 and TRBJ1-1, the complete variable domain reads SQTIHQWPATLVQPVGSPLSLECTVEGTSNPNLYWYRQAAGRGLQLLFYSVGIGQISSEVPQNLSASRPQDRQFILSSKKLLLSDSGFYLCAWTGQGFTEAFFGQGTRLTVV.

The J gene is TRBJ1-1, the V gene TRBV7-9, with D uncertain. The CDR3 has 15 amino acids. Germline CDR1 SEHNR, CDR2 FQNEAQ (reference sequence). V was clipped by 3 bases and J by 4 bases, with 15 bases between them. The CDR3 nucleotides are TGTGCCAGCAGCTTGGTGGGATCTTGGGGCACTGAAGCTTTCTTT. Protein: CASSLVGSWGTEAFF.

J is TRBJ1-4 and V is TRBV6-6; D ambiguous. This CDR3 region has 14 residues. V was trimmed by 6 bases and J by 4 bases, leaving 12 bases between them. Germline lookup yields CDR1 MNHNY and CDR2 SVGAGI (reference sequence). Written as DNA, the CDR3 is TGTGCCAGCAGGTCGGGCCTACTTAATGAAAAACTGTTTTTT. Its translation: CASRSGLLNEKLFF.

This sequence joins TRBV12-3 or TRBV12-4 and TRBJ1-4; D is unclear. The CDR3 extends over 12 amino acids. V lost 7 bases, J lost 7 bases, and 10 bases lay in between. In nucleotides, the CDR3 is TGTGCCAGCAAAAGGGAGGGTGAAAAACTGTTTTTT. This encodes CASKREGEKLFF.

This clone came up a few times. The J gene is TRBJ1-5, the V gene TRBV19; a weak D match, TRBD1 (6 bases). The V gene lost 3 bases and the J gene lost 2 bases, with 14 bases spanning the gap. The CDR3 extends over 16 amino acids. Germline V gene data show CDR1 as LNHDA and CDR2 as SQIVND (reference sequence). CDR3: CASSMLAGAGNQPQHF. The CDR3 nucleotides are TGTGCCAGTAGTATGTTGGCAGGGGCCGGCAATCAGCCCCAGCATTTT.

The rearrangement joins TRBV5-6 to TRBJ2-7; D could derive from TRBD1 or TRBD2 (5 bases each). V was clipped by 1 base and J by 6 bases, with 17 bases between them. The CDR3 is 15 amino acids. The germline V gene encodes CDR1 SGHDT and CDR2 YYEEEE. The DNA of the CDR3 is TGTGCCAGCAGCTTGATCGGGGCCGTCCTGGGCGAGCAGTACTTC. This translates into CASSLIGAVLGEQYF.

The J gene is TRBJ2-1, the V gene TRBV7-2, with a possible D match to TRBD2 (6 bases). V was shortened by 5 bases and J by 3 bases, with 11 bases between the two germline ends. Germline assignment: CDR1 SGHTA and CDR2 FQGNSA. The CDR3 is 14 residues long. The CDR3 nucleotides read TGTGCCAGCAGCACCCGGGGAGGCTACAATGAGCAGTTCTTC. This translates into CASSTRGGYNEQFF.

This chain links TRBV9 with TRBJ2-1, with D perhaps matching TRBD1 or TRBD2 (6 bases each). The CDR3 length is 15 residues. The germline CDR1 and CDR2 sequences are SGDLS and YYNGEE. Trimming removed 0 bases at V and 5 bases at J, with 12 bases between. The CDR3 loop reads CASSVGLGGNNEQFF. CDR3 bases: TGTGCCAGCAGCGTAGGGCTAGGGGGGAACAATGAGCAGTTCTTC.

The chain employs TRBV29-1 and TRBJ2-5, with D perhaps TRBD2 (5 bases). Trimming took off 4 bases at V and 3 bases at J, with 9 bases between the two ends. CDR1 is SQVTM, CDR2 ANQGSEA, per germline. CDR3 length: 12 residues. The CDR3 loop is CSVVGREETQYF. The CDR3 coding sequence is TGCAGCGTTGTAGGGCGGGAAGAGACCCAGTACTTC. Using reference TRBV29-1 and TRBJ2-5 for the parts outside the CDR3, the full variable domain is SAVISQKPSRDICQRGTSLTIQCQVDSQVTMMFWYRQQPGQSLTLIATANQGSEATYESGFVIDKFPISRPNLTFSTLTVSNMSPEDSSIYLCSVVGREETQYFGPGTRLLVL.

The rearrangement links TRBV6-6 to TRBJ2-1, with D perhaps TRBD1 (5 bases). Trimming took off 3 bases at V and 10 bases at J, with 10 bases between the two ends. The CDR3 length is 12 residues. CDR1 and CDR2 from the germline V gene are MNHNY and SVGAGI (reference sequence). CDR3 sequence (DNA): TGTGCCAGCAGTTATGGCGGACAAGAGCAGTTCTTC. Amino acids: CASSYGGQEQFF.

This chain links TRBV5-6 with TRBJ2-2; no firm D call. The length of the CDR3 is 13 residues. Trimming stripped 0 bases from V and 5 bases from J, with 5 bases between. Germline loops: CDR1 SGHDT, CDR2 YYEEEE. The CDR3, as DNA: TGTGCCAGCAGCTTGGTGGCGACCGGGGAGCTGTTTTTT. It yields the protein CASSLVATGELFF.

The chain employs TRBV6-5 and TRBJ1-1, with D tentatively TRBD1 (5 bases). V shed 7 bases and J shed 5 bases, with 11 bases lying between them. Germline V CDR1 and CDR2: MNHEY, SVGAGI. CDR3 length: 12 residues. The CDR3 protein is CASNRDGTEAFF. CDR3 nucleotides: TGTGCCAGCAACCGGGACGGAACTGAAGCTTTCTTT.

The chain is built from TRBV3-1 (or the pseudogene TRBV3-2) and TRBJ2-2; D may be TRBD1 or TRBD2 (5 bases each). Trimming stripped 4 bases from V and 8 bases from J, with 14 bases between. This CDR3 contains 14 residues. Germline CDR1 is LGHDT and CDR2 is YNNKEL (reference sequence). The CDR3 DNA sequence: TGTGCCAGCAGCCTGGGGCGGGTAGGAGGGGAGCTGTTTTTT. This sequence encodes CASSLGRVGGELFF.

The chain is built from TRBV12-3 or TRBV12-4 and TRBJ1-2; D is unresolved. The CDR3 runs to 10 residues. Between the trimmed V and J ends, which lost 5 bases and 8 bases, there was a span of 6 bases. In nucleotides, the CDR3 is TGTGCCAGCAGTGGGGAAGGCTACACCTTC. This encodes CASSGEGYTF.

The CDR3 protein is CASSLDPARDSPLHF. Here the CDR3 DNA reads TGTGCCAGCAGCTTAGATCCGGCGCGTGATTCACCCCTCCACTTT. This chain connects TRBV7-2 to TRBJ1-6; D not certain. Between the trimmed V and J ends, which lost 1 base and 8 bases, there was a span of 12 bases. Germline V CDR1 and CDR2: SGHTA, FQGNSA. The CDR3 length is 15 residues.

CDR3: CASSLAQETQYF. The CDR3 DNA sequence: TGTGCCAGCAGCTTGGCCCAAGAGACCCAGTACTTC. The chain recombines TRBV5-4 with TRBJ2-5, with D unclear. The V end lost 0 bases, the J end lost 1 base, and 1 base lay between the germline ends. The CDR3 runs to 12 residues. The V gene's germline CDR1 is SGHNT and CDR2 YYREEE (reference sequence).

This clone showed up just once. The chain carries TRBV19 and TRBJ2-7; D is perhaps TRBD2 (6 bases). Germline loops: CDR1 LNHDA, CDR2 SQIVND (reference sequence). The CDR3 consists of 14 residues. Trimming left V 6 bases short and J 3 bases short, with 15 bases between. The CDR3 nucleotides are TGTGCCAGTAGGTCGCAGGGCGGGAACTACGAGCAGTACTTC. Translating it yields CASRSQGGNYEQYF.

The CDR3 DNA sequence: TGTGCCAGTAGTATCCCCCCGGGAGGGGGCGGTGGTGAGCAGTTCTTC. Protein sequence: CASSIPPGGGGGEQFF. The rearrangement joins TRBV19 to TRBJ2-1, with D possibly TRBD2 on 8 matching bases. V shed 3 bases and J shed 9 bases, with 21 bases lying between them. Looked up from germline, CDR1 is LNHDA and CDR2 is SQIVND (reference sequence). The CDR3 runs to 16 residues.

The V gene is TRBV24-1, the J gene TRBJ1-2; TRBD1 might be the D (5 bases). The CDR3 contains 15 residues. The V gene lost 4 bases and the J gene lost 9 bases, with 20 bases spanning the gap. Looked up from germline, CDR1 is KGHDR and CDR2 is SFDVKD. The CDR3, as DNA: TGTGCCACCAGTGACCCCACTGCGGAGCGGGGCCGCTACACCTTC. Translation: CATSDPTAERGRYTF.